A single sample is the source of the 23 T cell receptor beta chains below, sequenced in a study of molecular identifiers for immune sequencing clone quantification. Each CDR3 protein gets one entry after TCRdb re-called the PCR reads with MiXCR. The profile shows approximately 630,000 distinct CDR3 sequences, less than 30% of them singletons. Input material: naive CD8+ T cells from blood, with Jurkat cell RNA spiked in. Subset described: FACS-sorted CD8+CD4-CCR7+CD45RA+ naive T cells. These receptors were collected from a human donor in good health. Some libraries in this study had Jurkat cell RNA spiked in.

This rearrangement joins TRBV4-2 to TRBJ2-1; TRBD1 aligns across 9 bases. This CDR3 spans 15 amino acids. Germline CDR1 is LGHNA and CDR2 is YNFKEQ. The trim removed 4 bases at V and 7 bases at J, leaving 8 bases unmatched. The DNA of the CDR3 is TGTGCCAGCAGCCCGGGACAGGGTTCGAGGAATGAGCAGTTCTTC. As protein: CASSPGQGSRNEQFF.

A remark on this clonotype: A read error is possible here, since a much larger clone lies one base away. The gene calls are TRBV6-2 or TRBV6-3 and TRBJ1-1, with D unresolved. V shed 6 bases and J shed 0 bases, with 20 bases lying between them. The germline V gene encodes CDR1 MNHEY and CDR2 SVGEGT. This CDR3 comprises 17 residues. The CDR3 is CASRREKLPRMNTEAFF. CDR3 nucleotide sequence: TGTGCCAGCAGACGCGAGAAACTACCGAGGATGAACACTGAAGCTTTCTTT.

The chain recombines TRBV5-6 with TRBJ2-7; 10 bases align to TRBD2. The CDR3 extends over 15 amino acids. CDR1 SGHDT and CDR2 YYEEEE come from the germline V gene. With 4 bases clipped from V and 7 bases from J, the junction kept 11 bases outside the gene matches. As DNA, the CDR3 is TGTGCCAGCAGCCGAGGACTAGCGGAAGTTGATGAGCAGTACTTC. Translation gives CASSRGLAEVDEQYF.

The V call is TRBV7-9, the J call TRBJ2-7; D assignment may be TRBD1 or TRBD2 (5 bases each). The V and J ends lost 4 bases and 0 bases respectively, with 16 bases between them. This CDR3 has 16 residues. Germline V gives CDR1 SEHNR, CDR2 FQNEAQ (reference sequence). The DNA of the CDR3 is TGTGCCAGCAGCTCCGAAAGGGGACCCAGCTCCTACGAGCAGTACTTC. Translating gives CASSSERGPSSYEQYF.

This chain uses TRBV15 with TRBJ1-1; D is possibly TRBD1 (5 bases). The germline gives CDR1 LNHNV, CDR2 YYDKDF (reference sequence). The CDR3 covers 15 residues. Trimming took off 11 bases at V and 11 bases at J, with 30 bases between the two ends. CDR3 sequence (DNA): TGTGCCCCCCGCAGAGATAGCCCGGGGCCCCCTGCCGCTTTCTTT. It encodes CAPRRDSPGPPAAFF.

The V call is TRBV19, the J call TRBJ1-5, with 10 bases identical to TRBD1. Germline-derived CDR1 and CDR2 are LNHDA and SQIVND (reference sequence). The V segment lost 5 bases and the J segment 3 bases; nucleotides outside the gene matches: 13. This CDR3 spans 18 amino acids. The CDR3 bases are TGTGCCAGTAGTGCGGGGACAGGGGAAGGACGGTACAATCAGCCCCAGCATTTT. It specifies CASSAGTGEGRYNQPQHF.

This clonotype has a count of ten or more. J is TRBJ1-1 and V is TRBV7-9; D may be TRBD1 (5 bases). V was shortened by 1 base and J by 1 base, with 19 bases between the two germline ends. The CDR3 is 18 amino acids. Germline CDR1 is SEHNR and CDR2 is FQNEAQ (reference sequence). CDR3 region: CASSLGQFGQGTNTEAFF. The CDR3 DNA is TGTGCCAGCAGCTTAGGGCAATTCGGCCAGGGCACGAACACTGAAGCTTTCTTT. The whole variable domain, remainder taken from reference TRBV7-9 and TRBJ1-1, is DTGVSQNPRHKITKRGQNVTFRCDPISEHNRLYWYRQTLGQGPEFLTYFQNEAQLEKSRLLSDRFSAERPKGSFSTLEIQRTEQGDSAMYLCASSLGQFGQGTNTEAFFGQGTRLTVV.

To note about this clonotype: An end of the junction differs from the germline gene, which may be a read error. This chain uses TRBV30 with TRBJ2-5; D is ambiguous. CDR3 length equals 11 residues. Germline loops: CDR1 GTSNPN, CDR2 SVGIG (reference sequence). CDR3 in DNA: TGTACCTGGAGCGTCCAAGAGACCCAGTACTTC. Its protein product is CTWSVQETQYF.

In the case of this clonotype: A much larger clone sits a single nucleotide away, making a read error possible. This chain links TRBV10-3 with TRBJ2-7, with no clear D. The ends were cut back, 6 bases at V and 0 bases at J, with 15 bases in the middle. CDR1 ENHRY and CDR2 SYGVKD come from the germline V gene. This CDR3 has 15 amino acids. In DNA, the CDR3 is TGTGCCATCAGAAAAACTCCGGATGGCTCCTACGAGCAGTACTTC. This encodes CAIRKTPDGSYEQYF.

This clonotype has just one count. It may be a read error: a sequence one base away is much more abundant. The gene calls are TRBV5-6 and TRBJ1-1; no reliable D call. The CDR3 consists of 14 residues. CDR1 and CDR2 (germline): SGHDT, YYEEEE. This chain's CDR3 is CASSHPNMNTEALF. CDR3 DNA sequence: TGTGCCAGCAGCCACCCGAACATGAACACTGAAGCTCTCTTT. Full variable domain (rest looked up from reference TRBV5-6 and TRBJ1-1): DAGVTQSPTHLIKTRGQQVTLRCSPKSGHDTVSWYQQALGQGPQFIFQYYEEEERQRGNFPDRFSGHQFPNYSSELNVNALLLGDSALYLCASSHPNMNTEALFGQGTRLTVV.

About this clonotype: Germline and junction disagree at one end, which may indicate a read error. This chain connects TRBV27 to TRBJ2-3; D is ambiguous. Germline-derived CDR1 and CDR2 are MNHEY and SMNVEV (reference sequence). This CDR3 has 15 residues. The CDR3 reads CAGSLSGRSTDTQYF. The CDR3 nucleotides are TGTGCCGGCAGTTTATCTGGGCGAAGCACAGATACGCAGTATTTT.

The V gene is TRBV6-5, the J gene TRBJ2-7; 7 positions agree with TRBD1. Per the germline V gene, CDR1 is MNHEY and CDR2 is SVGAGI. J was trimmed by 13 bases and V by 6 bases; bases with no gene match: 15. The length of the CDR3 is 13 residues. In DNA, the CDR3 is TGTGCCAGCAGATCCGGGACAGTACTCGATCAATACTTC. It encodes CASRSGTVLDQYF.

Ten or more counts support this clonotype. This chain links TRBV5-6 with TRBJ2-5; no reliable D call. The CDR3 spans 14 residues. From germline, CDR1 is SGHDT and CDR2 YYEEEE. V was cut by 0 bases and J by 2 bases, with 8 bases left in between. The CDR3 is CASSLGSLQETQYF. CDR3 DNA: TGTGCCAGCAGCTTGGGTAGCCTTCAAGAGACCCAGTACTTC.

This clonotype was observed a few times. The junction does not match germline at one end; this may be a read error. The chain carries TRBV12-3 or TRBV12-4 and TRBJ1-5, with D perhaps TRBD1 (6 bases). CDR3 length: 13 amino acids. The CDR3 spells CANSWGRGQPQHF. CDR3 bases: TGTGCCAACAGTTGGGGCAGGGGCCAGCCCCAGCATTTT.

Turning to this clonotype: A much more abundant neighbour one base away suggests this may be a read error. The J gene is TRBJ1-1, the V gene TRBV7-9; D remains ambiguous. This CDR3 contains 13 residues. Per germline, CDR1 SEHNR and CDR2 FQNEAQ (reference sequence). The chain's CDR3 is CATAGRAGTAAFF. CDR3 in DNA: TGTGCCACCGCTGGACGGGCTGGCACTGCAGCTTTCTTT.

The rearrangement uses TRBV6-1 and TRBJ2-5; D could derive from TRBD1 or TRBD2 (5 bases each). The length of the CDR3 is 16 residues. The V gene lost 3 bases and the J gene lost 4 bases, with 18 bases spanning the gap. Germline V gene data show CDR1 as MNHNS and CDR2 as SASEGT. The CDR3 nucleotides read TGTGCCAGCAGTGAGAGGGGTGCGTTAAGGGTAGAGACCCAGTACTTC. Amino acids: CASSERGALRVETQYF.

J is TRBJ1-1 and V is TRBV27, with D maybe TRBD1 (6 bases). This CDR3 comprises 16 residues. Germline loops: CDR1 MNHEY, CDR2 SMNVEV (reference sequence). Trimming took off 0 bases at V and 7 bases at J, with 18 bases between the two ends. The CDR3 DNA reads TGTGCCAGCAGTTTATCTGCTTCTTGGGGGCGGAGTGAAGCTTTCTTT. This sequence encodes CASSLSASWGRSEAFF.

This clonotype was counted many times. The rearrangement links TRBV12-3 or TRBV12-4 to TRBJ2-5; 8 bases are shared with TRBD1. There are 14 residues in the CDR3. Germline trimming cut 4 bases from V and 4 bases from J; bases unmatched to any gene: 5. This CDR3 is CASSSQGERETQYF. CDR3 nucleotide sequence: TGTGCCAGCAGTTCACAGGGGGAGAGAGAGACCCAGTACTTC.

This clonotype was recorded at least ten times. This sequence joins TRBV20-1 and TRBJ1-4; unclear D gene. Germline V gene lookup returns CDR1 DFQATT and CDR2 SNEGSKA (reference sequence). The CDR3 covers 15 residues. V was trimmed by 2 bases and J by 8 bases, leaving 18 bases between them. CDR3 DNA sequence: TGCAGTGCTAGAATGACCGGGCCCCTAATGGAAAAACTGTTTTTT. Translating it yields CSARMTGPLMEKLFF.

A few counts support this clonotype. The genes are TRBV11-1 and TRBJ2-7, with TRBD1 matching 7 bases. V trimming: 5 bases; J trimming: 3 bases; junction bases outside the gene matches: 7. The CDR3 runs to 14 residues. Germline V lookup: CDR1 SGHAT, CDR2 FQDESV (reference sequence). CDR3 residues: CASSTGDRHYEQYF. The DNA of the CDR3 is TGTGCCAGCAGCACCGGGGACAGACACTACGAGCAGTACTTC.

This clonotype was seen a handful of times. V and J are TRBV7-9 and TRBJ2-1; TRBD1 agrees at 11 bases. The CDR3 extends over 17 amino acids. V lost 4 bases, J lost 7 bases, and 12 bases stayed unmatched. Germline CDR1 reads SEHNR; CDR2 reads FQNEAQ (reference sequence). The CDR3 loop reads CASSSTPGQGDINEQFF. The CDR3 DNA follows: TGTGCCAGCAGCTCAACCCCGGGACAGGGGGATATTAATGAGCAGTTCTTC.

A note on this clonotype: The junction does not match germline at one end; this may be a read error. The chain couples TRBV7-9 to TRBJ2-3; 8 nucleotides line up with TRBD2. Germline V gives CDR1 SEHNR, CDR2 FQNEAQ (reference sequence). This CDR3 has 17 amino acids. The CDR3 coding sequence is TGTGCCAGCAGCCTCGGGGTAGGCGGGAGGAGCACAGATGCGCAGTATTTT. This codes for CASSLGVGGRSTDAQYF.

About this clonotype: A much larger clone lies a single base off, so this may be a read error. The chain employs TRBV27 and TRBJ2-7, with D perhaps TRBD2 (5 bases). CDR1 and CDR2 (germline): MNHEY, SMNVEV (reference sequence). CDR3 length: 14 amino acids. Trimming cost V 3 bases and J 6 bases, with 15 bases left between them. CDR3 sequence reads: CASSLARRGSEQYF. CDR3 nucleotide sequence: TGTGCCAGCAGTTTGGCCCGACGGGGATCCGAGCAGTACTTC.